The 29 T cell receptor beta chains in this list originate from one sample, sequenced in a study of T cell repertoires in cytomegalovirus infection. What these receptors recognize is not known. TCRdb re-called the reads with MiXCR, one entry per CDR3 protein. The sample includes a few hundred thousand distinct CDR3 sequences, almost 40% of them seen just once. The source was cultured PBMCs, collected from culture after CMV antigen stimulation. The receptors stem from a human donor in good health (CMV status not recorded). Some clones in this sample may be carry-over from other donors' samples.

The chain uses TRBV2 and TRBJ2-3; D not resolved. V was shortened by 1 base and J by 0 bases, with 14 bases between the two germline ends. Germline CDR1 SNHLY, CDR2 FYNNEI. The length of the CDR3 is 17 residues. The CDR3 bases are TGTGCCAGCAGTGAAGGAGGTCGGAGCCCTAGCACAGATACGCAGTATTTT. This encodes CASSEGGRSPSTDTQYF.

This clonotype was counted once. The chain links TRBV15 to TRBJ1-2; weak D call: TRBD1 (5 bases). CDR3 length equals 14 residues. Germline values: CDR1 LNHNV, CDR2 YYDKDF (reference sequence). V gave up 0 bases and J gave up 2 bases, with 7 bases separating them. The CDR3: CATSRDRTNYGYTF. CDR3 nucleotides: TGTGCCACCAGCAGAGATAGGACAAACTATGGCTACACCTTC.

V and J are TRBV20-1 and TRBJ2-5; possibly TRBD2 for D (6 bases). The CDR3 length is 12 residues. The germline CDR1 and CDR2 sequences are DFQATT and SNEGSKA (reference sequence). The germline V and J ends were trimmed by 5 bases and 4 bases, with 11 bases remaining between them. CDR3 in amino acids: CSAARGSETQYF. In DNA form, the CDR3 reads TGCAGTGCTGCCCGGGGGTCAGAGACCCAGTACTTC.

The chain joins TRBV9 to TRBJ2-5; 8 bases map to TRBD2. The length of the CDR3 is 18 residues. J lost 1 base, V lost 0 bases, and 11 bases had no gene match. Germline lookup yields CDR1 SGDLS and CDR2 YYNGEE. This CDR3 reads CASSVGNSGATFQETQYF. CDR3 sequence (DNA): TGTGCCAGCAGCGTAGGGAATAGCGGGGCGACGTTCCAAGAGACCCAGTACTTC.

The chain combines TRBV24-1 with TRBJ2-5; 10 bases fit TRBD2. Germline-derived CDR1 and CDR2 are KGHDR and SFDVKD. V trimming: 2 bases; J trimming: 7 bases; junction bases outside the gene matches: 15. The CDR3 covers 18 residues. The CDR3 region has the DNA TGTGCCACCAGTGATTACGGGCTAGCGGGGGCCACATTGGGGACCCAGTACTTC. Encoded protein: CATSDYGLAGATLGTQYF.

This clonotype appeared a few times. The chain uses TRBV7-6 and TRBJ2-7, with a tentative D call TRBD1 (5 bases). The germline V gene has CDR1 SGHVS and CDR2 FNYEAQ. Trimming cost V 1 base and J 3 bases, with 16 bases left between them. The CDR3 contains 16 residues. The CDR3, as DNA: TGTGCCAGCAGCTTAGTATCAGGGCCCCAAGACTACGAGCAGTACTTC. Translation: CASSLVSGPQDYEQYF.

There are a few counts of this clonotype. The chain has TRBV7-2 and TRBJ2-1, with D hard to call. Germline V gene sequence: CDR1 SGHTA, CDR2 FQGNSA. The CDR3 is 15 amino acids. V was cut by 3 bases and J by 6 bases, with 15 bases left in between. CDR3 region: CASSFLSGVGNEQFF. The CDR3 region has the DNA TGTGCCAGCAGCTTCCTTAGTGGGGTGGGCAATGAGCAGTTCTTC.

The chain has TRBV2 and TRBJ1-2, with D tentatively TRBD1 (5 bases). Germline V lookup: CDR1 SNHLY, CDR2 FYNNEI. V lost 6 bases and J 8 bases, leaving 10 bases between the germline ends. The CDR3 contains 11 residues. The CDR3 sequence: CASSRRGGYTF. The DNA for the CDR3 is TGTGCCAGCAGCCGAAGGGGAGGCTACACCTTC.

The chain couples TRBV19 to TRBJ2-7, with D unclear. Germline loops: CDR1 LNHDA, CDR2 SQIVND (reference sequence). The CDR3 loop spans 11 amino acids. V was clipped by 11 bases and J by 3 bases, with 11 bases between them. CDR3 sequence: CAAGPFYEQYF. The CDR3 DNA sequence: TGTGCCGCCGGACCATTCTACGAGCAGTACTTC.

This clonotype appeared a few times. This chain connects TRBV6-8 to TRBJ2-7; 7 bases map to TRBD1. Germline CDR1 reads MNHGY; CDR2 reads SAAAGT. This CDR3 is 13 amino acids long. V lost 6 bases to trimming and J lost 3 bases; unmatched junction nucleotides: 5. Written as DNA, the CDR3 is TGTGCCAGCAGACTCTCAGGGGGCTACGAGCAGTACTTC. Protein: CASRLSGGYEQYF.

Here the CDR3 reads CAWGLAGYSDTQYF. For the CDR3, the DNA is TGTGCCTGGGGACTAGCGGGATATTCAGATACGCAGTATTTT. The chain combines TRBV30 with TRBJ2-3, with 12 bases lining up with TRBD2. Germline V CDR1 and CDR2: GTSNPN, SVGIG (reference sequence). The ends lost 5 bases at V and 4 bases at J; junction bases unmatched: 4. The CDR3 contains 14 residues. Complete variable domain (other parts from reference TRBV30 and TRBJ2-3): SQTIHQWPATLVQPVGSPLSLECTVEGTSNPNLYWYRQAAGRGLQLLFYSVGIGQISSEVPQNLSASRPQDRQFILSSKKLLLSDSGFYLCAWGLAGYSDTQYFGPGTRLTVL.

This clonotype was seen at least ten times. The rearrangement links TRBV7-6 to TRBJ1-4; 10 nucleotides line up with TRBD1. The CDR3 has 14 residues. J was trimmed by 5 bases and V by 7 bases; bases with no gene match: 4. Germline loops: CDR1 SGHVS, CDR2 FNYEAQ. CDR3 DNA: TGTGCCAGCACCCCGGGACAGGGGAATGAAAAACTGTTTTTT. Its translation is CASTPGQGNEKLFF. The complete variable domain, with remaining parts taken from reference TRBV7-6 and TRBJ1-4, reads GAGVSQSPRYKVTKRGQDVALRCDPISGHVSLYWYRQALGQGPEFLTYFNYEAQQDKSGLPNDRFSAERPEGSISTLTIQRTEQRDSAMYRCASTPGQGNEKLFFGSGTQLSVL.

The rearrangement uses TRBV7-2 and TRBJ2-1; 9 nucleotides agree with TRBD2. Germline CDR1 is SGHTA and CDR2 is FQGNSA. V was pared by 5 bases and J by 3 bases, with 5 bases of the junction left unmatched. The CDR3 length is 15 residues. The CDR3 region has the DNA TGTGCCAGCAGCCCCCAGCGGGGGGACTACAATGAGCAGTTCTTC. Its protein is CASSPQRGDYNEQFF.

The chain recombines TRBV7-2 with TRBJ1-3, with D possibly TRBD1 on 5 matching bases. This CDR3 is built from 16 residues. Germline V CDR1 and CDR2: SGHTA, FQGNSA. The V end lost 4 bases, the J end lost 4 bases, and 17 bases lay between the germline ends. CDR3 in DNA: TGTGCCAGCAGCTACCCCAGGGAGGGTACAGGAAACACCATATATTTT. It encodes CASSYPREGTGNTIYF. Based on the CDR3 plus reference TRBV7-2 and TRBJ1-3, the full variable domain is GAGVSQSPSNKVTEKGKDVELRCDPISGHTALYWYRQSLGQGLEFLIYFQGNSAPDKSGLPSDRFSAERTGGSVSTLTIQRTQQEDSAVYLCASSYPREGTGNTIYFGEGSWLTVV.

This clonotype was seen ten or more times. V usage is TRBV7-8 and J usage is TRBJ2-4; a possible D gene is TRBD1 (6 bases). Trimming shortened V by 1 base and J by 0 bases, and 13 bases separated the two germline ends. CDR3 length equals 17 residues. The V gene's germline CDR1 is SGHVS and CDR2 FQNEAQ. The CDR3: CASSLGQADLAKNIQYF. Here the CDR3 DNA reads TGTGCCAGCAGCTTAGGACAGGCCGACTTAGCCAAAAACATTCAGTACTTC.

About this clonotype: Given a much more abundant clone one base away, this may be a read error. The rearrangement links TRBV6-6 to TRBJ2-3; unclear D gene. Per germline, CDR1 MNHNY and CDR2 SVGAGI (reference sequence). Trimming removed 6 bases at V and 0 bases at J, with 7 bases between. The CDR3 is made up of 13 amino acids. CDR3 DNA: TGTGCCAGCAGGTCCCCTAGCACAGATACGCAGTATTTT. As protein: CASRSPSTDTQYF.

This clonotype was seen only a few times. The chain employs TRBV7-9 and TRBJ2-2, with a tentative D call TRBD2 (5 bases). Germline V gene sequence: CDR1 SEHNR, CDR2 FQNEAQ (reference sequence). Trimming stripped 5 bases from V and 1 base from J, with 11 bases between. CDR3 length: 15 residues. The CDR3 DNA reads as TGTGCCAGCAGCAACGGACGGGAGAACACCGGGGAGCTGTTTTTT. It specifies CASSNGRENTGELFF.

This clonotype appeared a few times. The rearrangement uses TRBV6-1 and TRBJ2-5, with 8 bases matching TRBD2. Trimming at V came to 3 bases and at J to 5 bases, leaving 5 bases not matched to a gene. The CDR3 contains 14 residues. CDR1 MNHNS and CDR2 SASEGT come from the germline V gene. In DNA form, the CDR3 reads TGTGCCAGCAGTGAGCGGGGGGCTTGGGAGACCCAGTACTTC. Translation gives CASSERGAWETQYF.

V and J are TRBV19 and TRBJ2-7; the match to TRBD2 covers 11 bases. CDR1 and CDR2 from the germline V gene are LNHDA and SQIVND (reference sequence). This CDR3 region has 18 residues. V lost 2 bases, J lost 2 bases, and 11 bases stayed unmatched. The CDR3 loop reads CASSITLAGGQRTYEQYF. CDR3 bases: TGTGCCAGTAGTATAACGCTAGCGGGAGGCCAGCGAACCTACGAGCAGTACTTC. The full variable domain, with the rest looked up from reference TRBV19 and TRBJ2-7, is DGGITQSPKYLFRKEGQNVTLSCEQNLNHDAMYWYRQDPGQGLRLIYYSQIVNDFQKGDIAEGYSVSREKKESFPLTVTSAQKNPTAFYLCASSITLAGGQRTYEQYFGPGTRLTVT.

V and J are TRBV11-2 and TRBJ2-3, with D tentatively TRBD2 (5 bases). Trimming took 1 base from V and 0 from J, leaving 11 bases between them. CDR1 and CDR2 (germline): SGHAT, FQNNGV. This CDR3 is built from 16 residues. The CDR3 DNA sequence: TGTGCCAGCAGCTTAGGAGAATGGAGGAGCACAGATACGCAGTATTTT. Translated, it gives CASSLGEWRSTDTQYF. Complete variable domain (other parts from reference TRBV11-2 and TRBJ2-3): EAGVAQSPRYKIIEKRQSVAFWCNPISGHATLYWYQQILGQGPKLLIQFQNNGVVDDSQLPKDRFSAERLKGVDSTLKIQPAKLEDSAVYLCASSLGEWRSTDTQYFGPGTRLTVL.

Note on this clonotype: A much larger clonotype is one base distant, so this may be a read error. V usage is TRBV7-2 and J usage is TRBJ2-7, with TRBD1 matching over 7 bases. CDR3 length: 17 amino acids. Germline V CDR1 and CDR2: SGHTA, FQGNSA. Trimming at V came to 4 bases and at J to 3 bases, leaving 15 bases not matched to a gene. The CDR3 sequence is CASSYRTGVCHIYEQYF. The CDR3 DNA follows: TGTGCCAGCAGCTACCGGACAGGTGTGTGCCACATCTACGAGCAGTACTTC.

The rearrangement uses TRBV20-1 and TRBJ2-5; TRBD2 aligns across 10 bases. Trimming at V came to 4 bases and at J to 2 bases, leaving 10 bases not matched to a gene. There are 16 residues in the CDR3. Germline loops: CDR1 DFQATT, CDR2 SNEGSKA (reference sequence). The CDR3 loop reads CSAINPGLATQETQYF. The DNA of the CDR3 is TGCAGTGCTATTAACCCGGGACTAGCGACACAAGAGACCCAGTACTTC.

The chain employs TRBV4-1 and TRBJ2-3; D is uncertain. V was cut by 4 bases and J by 0 bases, with 14 bases left in between. Per germline, CDR1 MGHRA and CDR2 YSYEKL. The CDR3 runs to 16 residues. This CDR3 is CASSRYFISSTDTQYF. CDR3 DNA sequence: TGCGCCAGCAGCCGATACTTCATTTCTAGCACAGATACGCAGTATTTT.

The CDR3 nucleotides are TGTGCCAGCACCGTCGATTCAGCGGGAGTGAATTACGAGCAGTACTTC. Encoded protein: CASTVDSAGVNYEQYF. The V gene is TRBV7-2, the J gene TRBJ2-7; TRBD2 aligns across 8 bases. CDR3 length: 16 amino acids. In germline, CDR1 is SGHTA, CDR2 FQGNSA. V lost 7 bases and J lost 4; bases outside the gene matches: 15.

The rearrangement uses TRBV7-2 and TRBJ2-3; 13 bases are a match to TRBD2. There are 17 residues in the CDR3. Germline V gene lookup returns CDR1 SGHTA and CDR2 FQGNSA. V was pared by 0 bases and J by 4 bases, with 4 bases of the junction left unmatched. This CDR3 is CASSLAPGLAGSDTQYF. CDR3 nucleotides: TGTGCCAGCAGCTTAGCGCCGGGACTAGCGGGGTCAGATACGCAGTATTTT.

The rearrangement uses TRBV6-2 or TRBV6-3 and TRBJ2-1; 7 bases match TRBD1. The germline CDR1 and CDR2 sequences are MNHEY and SVGEGT. V dropped 6 bases and J dropped 4; count of bases not matched to a gene: 3. The CDR3 runs to 13 residues. The CDR3 DNA reads TGTGCCAGCAGGCCCAGGGGGTACAATGAGCAGTTCTTC. It translates to CASRPRGYNEQFF.

The chain couples TRBV27 to TRBJ1-6, with D perhaps TRBD1 (5 bases). Trimming took 6 bases from V and 0 from J, leaving 18 bases between them. The CDR3 spans 18 residues. Germline CDR1 MNHEY, CDR2 SMNVEV (reference sequence). The CDR3, as DNA: TGTGCCAGCAGCGGTTTGGGGGGATATGGCTCCTATAATTCACCCCTCCACTTT. This gives the protein CASSGLGGYGSYNSPLHF.

The chain carries TRBV7-8 and TRBJ1-3; no definite D call. V dropped 1 base and J dropped 0 bases, with 7 bases sitting between them. The length of the CDR3 is 15 residues. Germline V CDR1 and CDR2: SGHVS, FQNEAQ. The CDR3 DNA follows: TGTGCCAGCAGCTTAGAAGCTACCTCTGGAAACACCATATATTTT. Its protein is CASSLEATSGNTIYF. Together with reference TRBV7-8 and TRBJ1-3, the CDR3 gives the full variable domain: GAGVSQSPRYKVAKRGQDVALRCDPISGHVSLFWYQQALGQGPEFLTYFQNEAQLDKSGLPSDRFFAERPEGSVSTLKIQRTQQEDSAVYLCASSLEATSGNTIYFGEGSWLTVV.

V usage is TRBV7-8 and J usage is TRBJ2-1; D gene uncertain. Trimming shortened V by 0 bases and J by 3 bases, and 6 bases separated the two germline ends. The CDR3 contains 14 residues. CDR1 is SGHVS and CDR2 is FQNEAQ in the germline V gene. CDR3 residues: CASSLASIYNEQFF. As DNA, the CDR3 is TGTGCCAGCAGCTTAGCCTCCATCTACAATGAGCAGTTCTTC. The variable domain in full, completed from reference TRBV7-8 and TRBJ2-1, reads GAGVSQSPRYKVAKRGQDVALRCDPISGHVSLFWYQQALGQGPEFLTYFQNEAQLDKSGLPSDRFFAERPEGSVSTLKIQRTQQEDSAVYLCASSLASIYNEQFFGPGTRLTVL.